This record covers a single TCR beta chain. Antigen specificity is unknown. This entry belongs to a study of beta chain features in type 1 diabetes. Study-level points and caveats: Type 1 diabetes patients had moderately but significantly shorter TCRB CDR3s in all four CD4+ subsets.

This CDR3 is built from 14 residues. Germline V CDR1 and CDR2: MNHEY, SMNVEV (reference sequence). V was pared by 2 bases and J by 7 bases, with 14 bases between. Expressed TCRB transcripts were sequenced because the entire RNA isolate underwent reverse transcription. The table came from immunoSEQ multiplex PCR; TCRdb's copy has only in-frame clones and leaves some out. This table holds a few hundred thousand clones, about 24% found once. The TCR was taken from a young woman with type 1 diabetes. J is TRBJ1-1 and V is TRBV27; D is unresolved. The material sequenced was naive CD4+ T cells from blood. This CDR3 is CASSLTAVGGEAFF. CDR3 DNA: TGTGCCAGCAGTTTAACGGCCGTCGGCGGTGAAGCTTTCTTT.